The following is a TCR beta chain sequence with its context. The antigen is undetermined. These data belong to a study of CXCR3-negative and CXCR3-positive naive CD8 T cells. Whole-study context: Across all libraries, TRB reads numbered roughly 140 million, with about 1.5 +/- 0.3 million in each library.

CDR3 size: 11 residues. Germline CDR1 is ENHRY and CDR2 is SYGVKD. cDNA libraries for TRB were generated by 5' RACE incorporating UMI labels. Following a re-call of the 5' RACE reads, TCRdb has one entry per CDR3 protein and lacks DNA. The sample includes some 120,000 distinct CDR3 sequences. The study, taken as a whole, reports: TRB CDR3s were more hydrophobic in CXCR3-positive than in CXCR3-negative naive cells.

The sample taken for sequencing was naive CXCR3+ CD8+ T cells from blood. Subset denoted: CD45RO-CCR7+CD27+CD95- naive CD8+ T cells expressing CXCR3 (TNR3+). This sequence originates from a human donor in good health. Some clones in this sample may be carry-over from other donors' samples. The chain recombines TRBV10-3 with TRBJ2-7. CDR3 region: CAISDPYEQYF.